These 27 T cell receptor beta chains share one sample of origin, sequenced in a study of T cells after yellow fever vaccination. TCRdb re-called the 5' RACE reads with MiXCR, one entry per CDR3 protein. The data hold a few hundred thousand distinct CDR3 sequences, with 6.9% observed a single time. This material consisted of CD4+ T cells sorted from PBMCs, taken 15 days after the yellow fever booster vaccination. The receptors here all came from a man aged 25-45 years who received the YFV17D yellow fever vaccine.

This clonotype was recorded a few times. This chain joins TRBV12-3 or TRBV12-4 and TRBJ2-1; D tentatively reads TRBD1 or TRBD2 (6 bases each). The CDR3 has 11 residues. The V and J ends lost 10 bases and 7 bases respectively, with 11 bases between them. The CDR3 protein is CATLGGNEQFF. The CDR3 region has the DNA TGTGCCACCCTAGGGGGGAATGAGCAGTTCTTC.

This clonotype has a handful of counts. This chain connects TRBV5-5 to TRBJ2-7; D remains ambiguous. CDR3 length: 14 amino acids. With 4 bases removed from V and 2 bases from J, the gap between germline ends came to 13 bases. Looked up from germline, CDR1 is SGHKS and CDR2 is YYEKEE (reference sequence). In DNA, the CDR3 is TGTGCCAGCAGCCCGGCGATCCAAACCTACGAGCAGTACTTC. As protein: CASSPAIQTYEQYF. The full variable domain, completed using reference TRBV5-5 and TRBJ2-7, is DAGVTQSPTHLIKTRGQQVTLRCSPISGHKSVSWYQQVLGQGPQFIFQYYEKEERGRGNFPDRFSARQFPNYSSELNVNALLLGDSALYLCASSPAIQTYEQYFGPGTRLTVT.

In its sample, this clonotype was seen a few times. CDR3 bases: TGTGCCAGCAGCTTACCCCGGACAGGGAATCGAGGTTCACCCCTCCACTTT. Protein sequence: CASSLPRTGNRGSPLHF. The chain is built from TRBV7-9 and TRBJ1-6; 8 bases are shared with TRBD1. The CDR3 is made up of 17 amino acids. The V segment lost 2 bases and the J segment 9 bases; nucleotides outside the gene matches: 12. CDR1 SEHNR and CDR2 FQNEAQ come from the germline V gene (reference sequence).

This clonotype was recorded a few times. In DNA, the CDR3 is TGTGCCAGCAGCTTACGAGCGGGACTGGGGATGAATGAGCAGTTCTTC. This translates into CASSLRAGLGMNEQFF. V is TRBV5-6 and J is TRBJ2-1, with 7 bases aligning to TRBD2. CDR1 and CDR2 (germline): SGHDT, YYEEEE. CDR3 length: 16 residues. V gave up 2 bases and J gave up 7 bases; unmatched junction bases: 12.

This clonotype was recorded at least ten times. The J gene is TRBJ2-4, the V gene TRBV9, with TRBD2 matching over 10 bases. Trimming cost V 0 bases and J 8 bases; bases outside gene matches: 8. The CDR3 is 16 amino acids. Germline values: CDR1 SGDLS, CDR2 YYNGEE. The CDR3 DNA follows: TGTGCCAGCAGCGTAGGGGCTAGCGGGAGTAGTTACATTCAGTACTTC. It encodes CASSVGASGSSYIQYF.

This chain connects TRBV15 to TRBJ2-1; 9 bases are a match to TRBD2. The V segment lost 9 bases and the J segment 10 bases; nucleotides outside the gene matches: 10. Germline V CDR1 and CDR2: LNHNV, YYDKDF (reference sequence). The CDR3 consists of 13 residues. CDR3 amino acids: CATIDGLAGEQFF. The CDR3 coding sequence is TGTGCCACGATAGATGGGCTAGCGGGAGAGCAGTTCTTC. Looking up the rest from reference TRBV15 and TRBJ2-1 gives the full variable domain: DAMVIQNPRYQVTQFGKPVTLSCSQTLNHNVMYWYQQKSSQAPKLLFHYYDKDFNNEADTPDNFQSRRPNTSFCFLDIRSPGLGDTAMYLCATIDGLAGEQFFGPGTRLTVL.

This clonotype was seen only a few times. The chain recombines TRBV7-2 with TRBJ2-1; TRBD2 matches at 8 bases. Trimming at V came to 1 base and at J to 3 bases, leaving 2 bases not matched to a gene. Germline assignment: CDR1 SGHTA and CDR2 FQGNSA. The CDR3 runs 15 residues. CDR3 DNA: TGTGCCAGCAGCTTAGGACTAGCGAGCTACAATGAGCAGTTCTTC. Residues: CASSLGLASYNEQFF.

The rearrangement links TRBV7-9 to TRBJ2-5; D not resolved. CDR1 and CDR2 (germline): SEHNR, FQNEAQ (reference sequence). V dropped 7 bases and J dropped 2 bases, with 14 bases sitting between them. This CDR3 has 14 residues. For the CDR3, the DNA is TGTGCCAGCACAAGCGCAGGTCCACAAGAGACCCAGTACTTC. It codes for CASTSAGPQETQYF.

The genes are TRBV9 and TRBJ2-7, with TRBD2 matching 9 bases. This CDR3 has 15 residues. Germline CDR1 is SGDLS and CDR2 is YYNGEE. The V gene end was trimmed by 2 bases and the J gene end by 2 bases; junction bases not matched to a gene: 5. The CDR3 sequence: CASSVGLAGTYEQYF. In nucleotides, the CDR3 is TGTGCCAGCAGCGTCGGTCTAGCGGGGACCTACGAGCAGTACTTC.

This clonotype was detected a few times. The rearrangement links TRBV20-1 to TRBJ2-2; no clear D gene. The ends were cut back, 6 bases at V and 7 bases at J, with 15 bases in the middle. Germline V CDR1 and CDR2: DFQATT, SNEGSKA (reference sequence). The CDR3 is 13 residues long. The CDR3 sequence is CSALRTTHGELFF. In DNA form, the CDR3 reads TGCAGTGCCCTCCGCACAACTCACGGGGAGCTGTTTTTT.

This clonotype was seen ten or more times. This sequence joins TRBV11-3 and TRBJ2-1, with D maybe TRBD2 (5 bases). Germline CDR1 and CDR2: SGHNT and YENEEA. Trimming removed 1 base from V and 7 bases from J, with 11 bases in between. The CDR3 is 14 residues long. The CDR3 spells CASSLGSGSNEQFF. The CDR3 DNA reads as TGTGCCAGCAGCTTAGGCTCGGGGTCTAATGAGCAGTTCTTC.

The gene calls are TRBV6-5 and TRBJ2-3, with D perhaps TRBD1 (6 bases). The CDR3 runs to 17 residues. Germline values: CDR1 MNHEY, CDR2 SVGAGI. V was shortened by 2 bases and J by 1 base, with 16 bases between the two germline ends. CDR3 bases: TGTGCCAGCAGTTACACAGCGACAGGTCCAGGCACAGATACGCAGTATTTT. This gives the protein CASSYTATGPGTDTQYF.

This clonotype was detected ten times or more. The chain has TRBV7-2 and TRBJ1-1; the D is unclear. Germline V CDR1 and CDR2: SGHTA, FQGNSA. Trimming stripped 1 base from V and 3 bases from J, with 9 bases between. The CDR3 runs to 14 residues. The CDR3 sequence is CASSLGHGDTEAFF. CDR3 coding DNA: TGTGCCAGCAGCTTAGGCCACGGGGACACTGAAGCTTTCTTT.

A note on this clonotype: A junction boundary mismatches the germline segment, possibly from a read error. This sequence joins TRBV5-1 and TRBJ2-3; D is unclear. This CDR3 is built from 12 residues. Germline values: CDR1 SGHRS, CDR2 YFSETQ. The CDR3 loop is CASSPETVTQYF. In DNA, the CDR3 is TGCGCCAGCAGCCCGGAAACAGTTACGCAGTATTTT.

This clonotype was recorded many times. This chain uses TRBV5-1 with TRBJ1-2; unclear D gene. Germline V gene data show CDR1 as SGHRS and CDR2 as YFSETQ. V lost 3 bases to trimming and J lost 4 bases, with 7 bases between them. CDR3 size: 12 residues. The CDR3 DNA is TGCGCCAGCAGCTCCGTCGGCTATGGCTACACCTTC. This encodes CASSSVGYGYTF.

The rearrangement uses TRBV3-1 and TRBJ2-1; 8 nucleotides agree with TRBD2. The trim removed 6 bases at V and 6 bases at J, leaving 7 bases unmatched. The CDR3 totals 14 residues. Germline CDR1 LGHDT, CDR2 YNNKEL (reference sequence). The CDR3 sequence is CASRREASGNEQFF. As DNA, the CDR3 is TGTGCCAGCAGGCGGGAGGCTAGTGGCAATGAGCAGTTCTTC.

This clonotype was detected ten times or more. The rearrangement joins TRBV7-8 to TRBJ2-3, with 14 bases lining up with TRBD2. Per the germline V gene, CDR1 is SGHVS and CDR2 is FQNEAQ. J gave up 4 bases and V 1 base, and 1 base lay outside the gene matches. The CDR3 contains 16 residues. CDR3 in amino acids: CASSLGLAGGSDTQYF. CDR3 in DNA: TGTGCCAGCAGCTTAGGACTAGCGGGAGGGTCAGATACGCAGTATTTT. The full variable domain, in which reference TRBV7-8 and TRBJ2-3 provide the parts outside the CDR3, is GAGVSQSPRYKVAKRGQDVALRCDPISGHVSLFWYQQALGQGPEFLTYFQNEAQLDKSGLPSDRFFAERPEGSVSTLKIQRTQQEDSAVYLCASSLGLAGGSDTQYFGPGTRLTVL.

This clonotype was observed a handful of times. The CDR3 loop reads CASSFTVNQPQHF. DNA for the CDR3: TGTGCCAGCAGCTTTACGGTGAATCAGCCCCAGCATTTT. The V gene is TRBV7-8, the J gene TRBJ1-5; no reliable D call. Trimming pared 3 bases from V and 4 bases from J, leaving 7 bases between. This CDR3 region has 13 residues. CDR1 is SGHVS and CDR2 is FQNEAQ in the germline V gene.

This clonotype has ten or more counts. The junction differs from germline at one of its ends, possibly a read error. This chain joins TRBV3-1 and TRBJ2-7; D possibly corresponds to TRBD2 (6 bases). CDR1 is LGHDT and CDR2 is YNNKEL in the germline V gene (reference sequence). CDR3 size: 13 residues. The CDR3 loop reads CASSQDMGTGLLF. In DNA form, the CDR3 reads TGTGCCAGCAGCCAAGATATGGGGACTGGATTGCTCTTC.

This clonotype was counted a few times. V and J are TRBV7-2 and TRBJ1-5; D uncertain. The V end was cut by 6 bases, the J end by 4 bases, with 13 bases between. There are 14 residues in the CDR3. Germline values: CDR1 SGHTA, CDR2 FQGNSA. This chain's CDR3 is CASSSGLKNQPQHF. The CDR3, as DNA: TGTGCCAGCAGTTCCGGACTTAAAAATCAGCCCCAGCATTTT.

This clonotype appeared many times. The J gene is TRBJ2-2, the V gene TRBV5-1; D remains ambiguous. The CDR3 covers 12 residues. V was shortened by 1 base and J by 8 bases, with 6 bases between the two germline ends. The V gene's germline CDR1 is SGHRS and CDR2 YFSETQ. The CDR3 DNA is TGCGCCAGCAGCTTGATTTGGGGGGAGCTGTTTTTT. The encoded protein is CASSLIWGELFF.

In this sample, this clonotype turned up many times. The gene calls are TRBV6-5 and TRBJ2-1; 12 bases map to TRBD2. V was pared by 2 bases and J by 3 bases, with 11 bases of the junction left unmatched. CDR3 length: 19 residues. Germline loops: CDR1 MNHEY, CDR2 SVGAGI. Here the CDR3 reads CASSYRLAGVSAVYNEQFF. In DNA form, the CDR3 reads TGTGCCAGCAGTTACCGACTAGCGGGAGTTTCGGCAGTCTACAATGAGCAGTTCTTC.

In its sample, this clonotype was seen a few times. The chain has TRBV7-8 and TRBJ2-3; weak D call: TRBD2 (6 bases). Looked up from germline, CDR1 is SGHVS and CDR2 is FQNEAQ. The CDR3 has 18 residues. Trimming pared 3 bases from V and 3 bases from J, leaving 22 bases between. The CDR3 region is CASSFSNRAQRATDTQYF. The CDR3 region has the DNA TGTGCCAGCAGCTTTAGTAATAGGGCCCAGCGGGCGACAGATACGCAGTATTTT.

The chain employs TRBV7-9 and TRBJ1-1; 9 positions agree with TRBD1. CDR1 SEHNR and CDR2 FQNEAQ come from the germline V gene (reference sequence). Losses at the gene ends were 6 bases for V and 3 bases for J; bases not matched to a gene: 5. The CDR3 extends over 14 amino acids. The CDR3 is CASRRDRGDTEAFF. The CDR3 region has the DNA TGTGCCAGCAGACGAGACAGGGGGGACACTGAAGCTTTCTTT.

In the case of this clonotype: This clone may be a read error of a much larger clone one base away. CDR3 DNA: TGTGCCGCCAGTGATTCAAAAGTCCGGGACAGGGTTGTTTTGAACACCGGGGAGCTGTTTTTT. It encodes CAASDSKVRDRVVLNTGELFF. The V call is TRBV24-1, the J call TRBJ2-2; 9 bases are a match to TRBD1. The CDR3 is 21 residues long. Germline CDR1 is KGHDR and CDR2 is SFDVKD.

The rearrangement links TRBV20-1 to TRBJ2-3; TRBD2 agrees at 9 bases. This CDR3 is 16 amino acids long. V gave up 8 bases and J gave up 5 bases; unmatched junction bases: 17. In germline, CDR1 is DFQATT, CDR2 SNEGSKA (reference sequence). This CDR3 is CSPPSRSGSAVDTQYF. The DNA for the CDR3 is TGCAGTCCTCCTTCCCGTAGCGGGAGCGCAGTAGATACGCAGTATTTT.

As concerns this clonotype: One end of the junction varies from germline; a read error may be responsible. The rearrangement links TRBV10-3 to TRBJ2-1; 7 nucleotides agree with TRBD2. The V gene's germline CDR1 is ENHRY and CDR2 SYGVKD. This CDR3 contains 13 residues. The CDR3 is CAISGTSYNKQFF. CDR3 coding DNA: TGTGCCATCAGTGGGACTAGTTACAATAAGCAGTTCTTC.